These 22 T cell receptor beta chains were sequenced from one sample in a study of T cells in Graves' hyperthyroidism and ophthalmopathy. RNA transcripts provided the source from which TCR beta CDR3 regions were amplified. During a first-round RT-PCR of the TCR CDR3, the HTBI primer set was used. Each CDR3 protein gets one entry after TCRdb re-called the multiplex PCR reads with MiXCR. Among around 540,000 distinct CDR3 sequences, about half were seen once, and the ten largest hold roughly 8.2%. The specimen sequenced was peripheral blood or thyroid tissue (not recorded which). The receptor set was obtained from a woman aged 18-29 years with Graves' hyperthyroidism.

The V gene is TRBV7-6, the J gene TRBJ2-7; 11 positions match TRBD1. The CDR3 consists of 16 residues. V was pared by 5 bases and J by 4 bases, with 10 bases of the junction left unmatched. Germline-derived CDR1 and CDR2 are SGHVS and FNYEAQ. The CDR3 sequence: CASSPAGTGGMYEQYF. The CDR3 nucleotides are TGTGCCAGCAGCCCCGCGGGGACAGGGGGGATGTACGAGCAGTACTTC.

The CDR3 sequence is CASRAQSAGYTF. In nucleotides, the CDR3 is TGTGCCAGCAGAGCCCAATCGGCTGGCTACACCTTC. The chain uses TRBV2 and TRBJ1-2; D uncertain. Germline assignment: CDR1 SNHLY and CDR2 FYNNEI. V lost 6 bases and J lost 7, with 12 bases in between. The length of the CDR3 is 12 residues.

The V and J genes are TRBV7-2 and TRBJ2-5; D is perhaps TRBD1 or TRBD2 (5 bases each). The closer fit of TRBJ2-1 to the DNA end suggests the J call may be wrong. The CDR3 sequence is 12 residues long. CDR1 and CDR2 (germline): SGHTA, FQGNSA. CDR3 residues: CASSYHGDEQFF. The CDR3 DNA sequence: TGTGCCAGCAGCTATCACGGGGACGAGCAGTTCTTC.

On this clonotype itself: One end of the junction is discordant with germline, which a read error may explain. The V call is TRBV24-1, the J call TRBJ2-6; TRBD1 might be the D (5 bases). CDR3 length equals 17 residues. CDR1 KGHDR and CDR2 SFDVKD come from the germline V gene. This CDR3 reads CATSDPTRPSGANALTF. CDR3 DNA: TGTGCCACCAGTGATCCGACCAGACCCTCTGGGGCCAACGCCCTGACTTTC.

The chain employs TRBV24-1 and TRBJ1-5, with D uncertain. The V end lost 4 bases, the J end lost 3 bases, and 6 bases lay between the germline ends. Per germline, CDR1 KGHDR and CDR2 SFDVKD. This CDR3 region has 13 residues. The CDR3 reads CATSENTNQPQHF. The DNA for the CDR3 is TGTGCCACCAGTGAAAACACCAATCAGCCCCAGCATTTT.

Here the CDR3 reads CASSFGGNAETQYF. In DNA form, the CDR3 reads TGTGCCAGCAGTTTTGGGGGTAACGCGGAGACCCAGTACTTC. The chain couples TRBV12-3 or TRBV12-4 to TRBJ2-5, with D perhaps TRBD1 or TRBD2 (5 bases each). The CDR3 totals 14 residues. The V gene lost 3 bases and the J gene lost 5 bases, with 13 bases spanning the gap.

The chain has TRBV25-1 and TRBJ1-1, with D possibly TRBD1 on 5 matching bases. V lost 6 bases to trimming and J lost 6 bases, with 26 bases between them. This CDR3 has 17 residues. The germline CDR1 and CDR2 sequences are MGHDK and SYGVNS. The CDR3, as DNA: TGTGCCAGCAGCGTTGGGGGTGGAGGGTTCCAGTACTCTGAAGCTTTCTTT. Protein product: CASSVGGGGFQYSEAFF.

This chain connects TRBV20-1 to TRBJ1-4; no clear D gene. The V gene's germline CDR1 is DFQATT and CDR2 SNEGSKA (reference sequence). The CDR3 length is 12 residues. V gave up 5 bases and J gave up 2 bases, with 6 bases separating them. CDR3 amino acids: CSAGQTNEKLFF. DNA of the CDR3: TGCAGTGCTGGGCAGACTAATGAAAAACTGTTTTTT.

This chain joins TRBV20-1 and TRBJ2-5; D may match TRBD1 or TRBD2 (6 bases each). This CDR3 region has 14 residues. The germline CDR1 and CDR2 sequences are DFQATT and SNEGSKA (reference sequence). The V and J ends lost 6 bases and 4 bases respectively, with 18 bases between them. The CDR3 sequence is CSATEGGQVETQYF. CDR3 bases: TGCAGTGCCACTGAAGGGGGGCAGGTAGAGACCCAGTACTTC.

This clonotype was detected only a few times. The gene calls are TRBV7-9 and TRBJ2-2; 7 nucleotides line up with TRBD1. V lost 6 bases, J lost 0 bases, and 4 bases stayed unmatched. The germline CDR1 and CDR2 sequences are SEHNR and FQNEAQ (reference sequence). The length of the CDR3 is 15 residues. CDR3 DNA sequence: TGTGCCAGCAGTCCGGGACAGTCGAACACCGGGGAGCTGTTTTTT. Amino acid sequence: CASSPGQSNTGELFF.

Notes on this clonotype: Because the CDR3 is missing its conserved closing phenylalanine or tryptophan, this is likely a read error. V usage is TRBV10-3 and J usage is TRBJ2-7; TRBD1 aligns across 8 bases. In germline, CDR1 is ENHRY, CDR2 SYGVKD. The CDR3 is made up of 16 amino acids. CDR3 in amino acids: CATNGHRDRFSYKQYL. Written as DNA, the CDR3 is TGTGCCACGAACGGTCACCGGGACAGGTTTTCCTACAAGCAGTACTTA.

This clonotype was found many times. V and J are TRBV15 and TRBJ1-4; D is undetermined. V lost 1 base and J 0 bases, leaving 6 bases between the germline ends. Germline values: CDR1 LNHNV, CDR2 YYDKDF (reference sequence). The CDR3 spans 15 residues. CDR3 region: CATSRVEATNEKLFF. The CDR3 DNA reads TGTGCCACCAGCAGAGTGGAGGCAACTAATGAAAAACTGTTTTTT. Full variable domain (outside the CDR3, taken from reference TRBV15 and TRBJ1-4): DAMVIQNPRYQVTQFGKPVTLSCSQTLNHNVMYWYQQKSSQAPKLLFHYYDKDFNNEADTPDNFQSRRPNTSFCFLDIRSPGLGDTAMYLCATSRVEATNEKLFFGSGTQLSVL.

The chain carries TRBV29-1 and TRBJ2-3; unclear D gene. The CDR3 spans 14 residues. Germline loops: CDR1 SQVTM, CDR2 ANQGSEA. Trimming removed 3 bases at V and 0 bases at J, with 10 bases between. Here the CDR3 reads CSVETGISTDTQYF. The CDR3 DNA is TGCAGCGTTGAGACCGGTATTAGCACAGATACGCAGTATTTT.

The chain joins TRBV7-8 to TRBJ2-5, with D perhaps matching TRBD1 (7 bases). The CDR3 spans 14 residues. CDR1 is SGHVS and CDR2 is FQNEAQ in the germline V gene. V was clipped by 11 bases and J by 3 bases, with 19 bases between them. The CDR3, as DNA: TGTGCCGGAGGACAGGACGGGACTGAAGAGACCCAGTACTTC. As protein: CAGGQDGTEETQYF.

The chain couples TRBV15 to TRBJ1-2; the D gene is possibly TRBD1 (5 bases). This CDR3 is 14 amino acids long. Germline V gives CDR1 LNHNV, CDR2 YYDKDF (reference sequence). The V end was cut by 3 bases, the J end by 5 bases, with 13 bases between. This chain's CDR3 is CATSRDLGLYGYTF. CDR3 coding DNA: TGTGCCACCAGCAGGGATTTGGGGCTGTATGGCTACACCTTC.

This clonotype is a singleton in its sample. This chain joins TRBV7-6 and TRBJ1-2, with 11 nucleotides matching TRBD1. This CDR3 is 15 amino acids long. The V gene's germline CDR1 is SGHVS and CDR2 FNYEAQ. With 5 bases clipped from V and 4 bases from J, the junction kept 6 bases outside the gene matches. CDR3: CASSPRTGGSYGYTF. As DNA, the CDR3 is TGTGCCAGCAGCCCCCGGACAGGGGGCTCCTATGGCTACACCTTC.

This clonotype has only one observation. This chain connects TRBV10-3 to TRBJ2-7; possibly TRBD1 for D (6 bases). V was clipped by 0 bases and J by 2 bases, with 8 bases between them. Germline V CDR1 and CDR2: ENHRY, SYGVKD. This CDR3 region has 14 residues. CDR3 sequence reads: CAISESAGAYEQYF. The CDR3 bases are TGTGCCATCAGTGAGTCAGCAGGGGCCTACGAGCAGTACTTC.

The rearrangement links TRBV9 to TRBJ2-7, with a possible D match to TRBD1 (5 bases). The germline V and J ends were trimmed by 2 bases and 0 bases, with 6 bases remaining between them. CDR1 and CDR2 (germline): SGDLS, YYNGEE. The CDR3 consists of 13 residues. DNA for the CDR3: TGTGCCAGCAGCGTGGACAACTCCTACGAGCAGTACTTC. Its protein is CASSVDNSYEQYF.

This clonotype occurred many times. The gene calls are TRBV24-1 and TRBJ1-2; possibly TRBD1 for D (6 bases). Trimming removed 3 bases at V and 3 bases at J, with 10 bases between. CDR3 length: 14 residues. CDR1 is KGHDR and CDR2 is SFDVKD in the germline V gene. The CDR3 loop reads CATSDRGRDYGYTF. CDR3 in DNA: TGTGCCACCAGTGATAGGGGGAGGGACTATGGCTACACCTTC.

J is TRBJ2-6 and V is TRBV15, with D possibly being TRBD1 (5 bases). The CDR3 spans 17 residues. Looked up from germline, CDR1 is LNHNV and CDR2 is YYDKDF (reference sequence). The V end lost 5 bases, the J end lost 0 bases, and 14 bases lay between the germline ends. The CDR3 nucleotides read TGTGCCACCAGCCTAGGACACGGACGCTCTGGGGCCAACGTCCTGACTTTC. It is translated as CATSLGHGRSGANVLTF.

In this sample, this clonotype turned up many times. The J gene is TRBJ1-2, the V gene TRBV19; a weak D match, TRBD1 (5 bases). Trimming removed 2 bases at V and 7 bases at J, with 14 bases between. This CDR3 has 14 residues. Germline CDR1 reads LNHDA; CDR2 reads SQIVND (reference sequence). The CDR3 sequence: CASSISRASGGYTF. CDR3 coding DNA: TGTGCCAGTAGTATAAGCAGGGCCAGTGGTGGCTACACCTTC.

The V gene is TRBV2, the J gene TRBJ1-6; 7 bases fit TRBD1. Per germline, CDR1 SNHLY and CDR2 FYNNEI. The CDR3 has 13 amino acids. The junction had 5 bases not matched to a gene; V was cut back by 7 bases and J by 8 bases. The DNA for the CDR3 is TGTGCCAGCATGGGCAGGGGGGATTCACCCCTCCACTTT. Encoded protein: CASMGRGDSPLHF.